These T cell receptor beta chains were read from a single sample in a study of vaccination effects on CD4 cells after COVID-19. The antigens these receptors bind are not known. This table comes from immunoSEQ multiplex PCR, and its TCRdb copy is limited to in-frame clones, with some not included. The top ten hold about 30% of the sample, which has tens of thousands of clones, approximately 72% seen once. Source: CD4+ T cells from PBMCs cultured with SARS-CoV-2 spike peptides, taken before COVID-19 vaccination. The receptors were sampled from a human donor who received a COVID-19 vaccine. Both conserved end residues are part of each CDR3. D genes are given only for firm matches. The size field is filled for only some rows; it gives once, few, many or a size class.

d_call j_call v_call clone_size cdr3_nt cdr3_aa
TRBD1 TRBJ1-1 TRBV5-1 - TGCGCCAGCAGCTACCACCGGGACAGTGAAGCTTTCTTT CASSYHRDSEAFF
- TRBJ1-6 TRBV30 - TGTGCCTGGAGTGGGTTAAGCTCCTATAATTCACCCCTCCACTTT CAWSGLSSYNSPLHF
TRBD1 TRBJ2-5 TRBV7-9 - TGTGCCAGCAGCTCGGGACAGGGGGCAGCGCGGACCCAGTACTTC CASSSGQGAARTQYF
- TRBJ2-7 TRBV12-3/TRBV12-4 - TGTGCCAGCAGTTTAGGGACACTCTACGAGCAGTACTTC CASSLGTLYEQYF
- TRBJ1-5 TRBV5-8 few TGTGCCAGCAGCCCTCTATCGGGAGGAGGGTCCGGTCAGCCCCAGCATTTT CASSPLSGGGSGQPQHF
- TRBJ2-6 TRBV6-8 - TGTGCCAGCAAGCAGGGATCGTGGTCTGGGGCCAACGTCCTGACTTTC CASKQGSWSGANVLTF
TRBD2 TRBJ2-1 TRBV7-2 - TGTGCCAGCAGCCCCGCGGGGGGAGGAAGTGAGCAGTTCTTC CASSPAGGGSEQFF
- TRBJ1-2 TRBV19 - TGTGCCAGTAGTCCTTTATCCGGACAGCTTTTCGGCGGCTACACCTTC CASSPLSGQLFGGYTF
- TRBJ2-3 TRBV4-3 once TGCGCCAGCAGCCAAGAAAGCCGGAGCACAGATACGCAGTATTTT CASSQESRSTDTQYF
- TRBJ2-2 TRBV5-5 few TGTGCCAGCAAGAGGGGGGTTCAGTACACCGGGGAGCTGTTTTTT CASKRGVQYTGELFF
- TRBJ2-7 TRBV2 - TGTGCCAGCTGGTCGTCTGGCGAGCAGTACTTC CASWSSGEQYF
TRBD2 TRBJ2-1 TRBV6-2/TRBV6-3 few TGTGCCAGCAGTTATGTATCGAGCGGGATTGAGCAGTTCTTC CASSYVSSGIEQFF
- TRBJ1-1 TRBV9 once TGTGCCAGCAGCGTAGGGCAGCGTAACACTGAAGCTTTCTTT CASSVGQRNTEAFF
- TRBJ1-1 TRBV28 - TGTGCCAGCAGTTCGAACAGGGTGGTAGCTTTCTTT CASSSNRVVAFF
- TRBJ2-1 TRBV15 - TGTGCCACCAGCAGAGACCGGTCAAGCTCCTACAATGAGCAGTTCTTC CATSRDRSSSYNEQFF
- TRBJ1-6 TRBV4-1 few TGCGCCAGCAGCCAAGATAGATCACCCCTCCACTTT CASSQDRSPLHF
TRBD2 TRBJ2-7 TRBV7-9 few TGTGCCAGCAGCTTAGCCGGGAGGGCGACCTACGAGCAGTACTTC CASSLAGRATYEQYF
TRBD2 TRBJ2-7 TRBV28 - TGTGCCAGCAGTCTATTGGGACTAGCGGGAGCCACCTACGAGCAGTACTTC CASSLLGLAGATYEQYF
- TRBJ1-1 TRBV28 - TGTGCCAGCAGTTTCCGCCGGGGCCGCGGGAACACTGAAGCTTTCTTT CASSFRRGRGNTEAFF
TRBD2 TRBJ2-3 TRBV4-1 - TGCGCCAGCAGCCAAGGGAAAGCGGGAGGGGGAGGAGATACGCAGTATTTT CASSQGKAGGGGDTQYF
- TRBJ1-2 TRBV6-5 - TGTGCCAGCTGTACGGGAGTGCACTATGGCTACACCTTC CASCTGVHYGYTF
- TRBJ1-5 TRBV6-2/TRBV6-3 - TGTGCCAGCAGTTTGGAGTATAGCAATCAGCCCCAGCATTTT CASSLEYSNQPQHF
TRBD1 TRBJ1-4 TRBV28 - TGTGCCAGCAGTACCTATCGGGACAGGGACGAAAAACTGTTTTTT CASSTYRDRDEKLFF
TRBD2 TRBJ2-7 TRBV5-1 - TGCGCCAGCAGCGCGGGGGTAGGTGGGGGAGGTTCCTACGAGCAGTACTTC CASSAGVGGGGSYEQYF
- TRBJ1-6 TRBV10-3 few TGTGCCATCAGTGAGTCTGGGAGGGAAGGCTCACCCCTCCACTTT CAISESGREGSPLHF
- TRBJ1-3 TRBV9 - TGTGCCAGCAGCCTGGGTGGAAACACCATATATTTT CASSLGGNTIYF
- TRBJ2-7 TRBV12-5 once TGTGCTAGTGGTTTGGCCGGGCTCCCCTACGAGCAGTACTTC CASGLAGLPYEQYF
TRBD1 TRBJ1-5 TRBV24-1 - TGTGCCACCAGTGATTTAATGGGGGACAGGGGAGAAAATCAGCCCCAGCATTTT CATSDLMGDRGENQPQHF
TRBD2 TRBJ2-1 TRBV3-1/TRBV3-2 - TGTGCCAGCAGCCAACTAGCGGGAGGCCTAAATGAGCAGTTCTTC CASSQLAGGLNEQFF
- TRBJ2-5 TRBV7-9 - TGTGCCAGCAGCTTAGTTTACGTTAAAGAGACCCAGTACTTC CASSLVYVKETQYF
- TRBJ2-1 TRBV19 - TGTGCCAGTAGTCTGGGGTGGGATGAGCAGTTCTTC CASSLGWDEQFF
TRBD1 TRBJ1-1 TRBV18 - TGTGCCAGCTCACCGCGCCGTACAGGGGATCGAGAGGGCACTGAAGCTTTCTTT CASSPRRTGDREGTEAFF
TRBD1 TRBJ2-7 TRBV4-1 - TGCGCCAGCAGCCAAGCTGACACAGGGGGACTCTACGAGCAGTACTTC CASSQADTGGLYEQYF
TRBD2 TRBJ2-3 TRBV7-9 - TGTGCCAGCAGCTTATTTGGGCTAGCGGGGGGGCCCCGCACAGATACGCAGTATTTT CASSLFGLAGGPRTDTQYF
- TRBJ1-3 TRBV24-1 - TGTGCCACCAGTGTTACTCAAACTGGAAACACCATATATTTT CATSVTQTGNTIYF
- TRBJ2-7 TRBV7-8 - TGTGCCAGCAGCTCTAGGACTAAAACCTACGAGCAGTACTTC CASSSRTKTYEQYF
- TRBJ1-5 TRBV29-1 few TGCAGCGTTGCGGGCGCCAATCAGCCCCAGCATTTT CSVAGANQPQHF